The 30 T cell receptor beta chains below all came from one sample that was sequenced in a study of human T cells and chemical hapten exposure. Indicated time point: pre-sensitization, week 0. Treatment reported: therapeutic diphenylcyclopropenone sensitization with weekly scalp DPC. Via MiXCR, TCRdb re-called the RACE reads, giving one row per CDR3 protein. The table includes some 360,000 distinct CDR3 sequences, less than 6.5% detected once. The source material was whole blood, sampled in connection with sensitization to the hapten diphenylcyclopropenone (DPC). These receptors all come from a woman in her fifties or sixties with alopecia areata. Some clones in this sample may be carry-over from other donors' samples.

The J gene is TRBJ1-4, the V gene TRBV11-2; D possibly corresponds to TRBD1 (6 bases). CDR1 is SGHAT and CDR2 is FQNNGV in the germline V gene. The V end was cut by 6 bases, the J end by 8 bases, with 13 bases between. The length of the CDR3 is 13 residues. The DNA of the CDR3 is TGTGCCAGCAGTTGGGGGGCGCAGGAAAAACTGTTTTTT. It encodes CASSWGAQEKLFF. Combining the CDR3 with reference TRBV11-2 and TRBJ1-4 gives the whole variable domain EAGVAQSPRYKIIEKRQSVAFWCNPISGHATLYWYQQILGQGPKLLIQFQNNGVVDDSQLPKDRFSAERLKGVDSTLKIQPAKLEDSAVYLCASSWGAQEKLFFGSGTQLSVL.

This clonotype was recorded many times. V is TRBV30 and J is TRBJ2-6; D is tentatively TRBD1 or TRBD2 (6 bases each). The CDR3 runs 17 residues. Germline V gene data show CDR1 as GTSNPN and CDR2 as SVGIG (reference sequence). Trimming shortened V by 7 bases and J by 0 bases, and 19 bases separated the two germline ends. The CDR3 reads CASPKGGGNSGANVLTF. The CDR3 DNA sequence: TGTGCCTCCCCAAAAGGGGGAGGAAACTCTGGGGCCAACGTCCTGACTTTC. The full variable domain, its missing parts supplied by reference TRBV30 and TRBJ2-6, is SQTIHQWPATLVQPVGSPLSLECTVEGTSNPNLYWYRQAAGRGLQLLFYSVGIGQISSEVPQNLSASRPQDRQFILSSKKLLLSDSGFYLCASPKGGGNSGANVLTFGAGSRLTVL.

This clonotype was detected many times. V and J are TRBV7-8 and TRBJ2-3; TRBD2 agrees at 10 bases. The CDR3 totals 15 residues. V lost 7 bases and J lost 2; bases outside the gene matches: 6. The germline V gene has CDR1 SGHVS and CDR2 FQNEAQ. For the CDR3, the DNA is TGTGCCAGCACCGAGAGCGGGGGGGCCACAGATACGCAGTATTTT. This gives the protein CASTESGGATDTQYF.

The rearrangement uses TRBV7-6 and TRBJ2-2; D is possibly TRBD2 (5 bases). CDR1 is SGHVS, CDR2 FNYEAQ, per germline. The CDR3 contains 14 residues. Deletions cut 10 bases from V and 5 bases from J, with 17 bases between. CDR3 sequence: CATRGFGKTGELFF. In DNA, the CDR3 is TGTGCCACCCGCGGGTTTGGAAAAACCGGGGAGCTGTTTTTT.

The table lists this clonotype with many counts. V is TRBV6-2 or TRBV6-3 and J is TRBJ2-3, with TRBD2 identical over 9 bases. This CDR3 is built from 15 residues. Germline CDR1 is MNHEY and CDR2 is SVGEGT. The ends lost 2 bases at V and 4 bases at J; junction bases unmatched: 4. CDR3 loop: CASSYGGREADTQYF. The CDR3 DNA follows: TGTGCCAGCAGTTACGGCGGGAGGGAAGCAGATACGCAGTATTTT.

There are many counts of this clonotype. The chain recombines TRBV12-3 or TRBV12-4 with TRBJ2-3; D call uncertain. The CDR3 consists of 11 residues. Trimming took 6 bases from V and 6 from J, leaving 7 bases between them. Written as DNA, the CDR3 is TGTGCCAGCAGACTCAGGGATACGCAGTATTTT. The encoded protein is CASRLRDTQYF.

The chain recombines TRBV2 with TRBJ1-1; D is unresolved. Germline lookup yields CDR1 SNHLY and CDR2 FYNNEI. The CDR3 totals 14 residues. The V and J ends lost 6 bases and 1 base respectively, with 12 bases between them. The CDR3 here is CASRGTIRNTEAFF. The CDR3 region has the DNA TGTGCCAGCAGAGGAACCATACGGAACACTGAAGCTTTCTTT.

This clonotype has a handful of counts. The genes are TRBV24-1 and TRBJ2-2; D perhaps matches TRBD1 (6 bases). The V end was cut by 12 bases, the J end by 6 bases, with 19 bases between. The CDR3 is made up of 14 amino acids. CDR1 is KGHDR and CDR2 is SFDVKD in the germline V gene. The chain's CDR3 is CAEGEIRVAGELFF. CDR3 coding DNA: TGTGCCGAGGGGGAAATCAGGGTCGCCGGGGAGCTGTTTTTT.

This clonotype was observed a handful of times. V and J are TRBV28 and TRBJ2-1; D is perhaps TRBD1 (5 bases). Germline CDR1 and CDR2: MDHEN and SYDVKM. V dropped 3 bases and J dropped 8 bases, with 8 bases sitting between them. This CDR3 spans 12 amino acids. In nucleotides, the CDR3 is TGTGCCAGCAGTTTTGACAGCTATGAGCAGTTCTTC. It codes for CASSFDSYEQFF.

This chain connects TRBV12-3 or TRBV12-4 to TRBJ2-4, with TRBD2 matching 13 bases. V lost 7 bases to trimming and J lost 7 bases; unmatched junction nucleotides: 10. The CDR3 runs to 16 residues. CDR3 DNA: TGTGCCAGCACCTTACTAGCGGGGGGGCCTCGGAACATTCAGTACTTC. Translation gives CASTLLAGGPRNIQYF.

This clonotype was counted ten times or more. The CDR3 region is CASSKPGVVNEQFF. In DNA form, the CDR3 reads TGTGCCAGCAGCAAACCCGGTGTGGTCAATGAGCAGTTCTTC. The chain links TRBV27 to TRBJ2-1; no reliable D call. The CDR3 is made up of 14 amino acids. CDR1 MNHEY and CDR2 SMNVEV come from the germline V gene (reference sequence). The V and J ends lost 6 bases and 6 bases respectively, with 15 bases between them.

This clonotype showed up just a few times. The chain couples TRBV7-2 to TRBJ2-6; 9 bases are a match to TRBD2. Trimming cost V 3 bases and J 3 bases; bases outside gene matches: 3. Germline CDR1 SGHTA, CDR2 FQGNSA. The CDR3 is 16 residues long. The CDR3 loop reads CASSLSSGVGANVLTF. In nucleotides, the CDR3 is TGTGCCAGCAGCTTGTCTAGCGGGGTTGGGGCCAACGTCCTGACTTTC.

J is TRBJ1-2 and V is TRBV6-6; 9 bases align to TRBD1. J gave up 5 bases and V 0 bases, and 7 bases lay outside the gene matches. Germline CDR1 and CDR2: MNHNY and SVGAGI (reference sequence). This CDR3 contains 16 residues. The CDR3 DNA reads as TGTGCCAGCAGTTACTCACCGACACAGGGGGCATATGGCTACACCTTC. This codes for CASSYSPTQGAYGYTF.

The chain carries TRBV28 and TRBJ2-1, with D perhaps given as TRBD1 or TRBD2 (5 bases each). The V and J ends lost 8 bases and 3 bases respectively, with 14 bases between them. This CDR3 is 14 amino acids long. Germline lookup yields CDR1 MDHEN and CDR2 SYDVKM. CDR3 sequence: CASLRRDLYNEQFF. CDR3 bases: TGTGCCAGCCTACGACGGGACCTCTACAATGAGCAGTTCTTC.

This clonotype was seen a handful of times. The chain joins TRBV6-2 or TRBV6-3 to TRBJ2-5; TRBD1 aligns across 11 bases. Germline loops: CDR1 MNHEY, CDR2 SVGEGT. There are 16 residues in the CDR3. The junction had 4 bases not matched to a gene; V was cut back by 1 base and J by 3 bases. The DNA of the CDR3 is TGTGCCAGCAGTTACTGGACAGGGGGCGGAGAAGAGACCCAGTACTTC. Residues: CASSYWTGGGEETQYF.

This clonotype was picked up many times. The chain carries TRBV12-5 and TRBJ2-1; no clear D gene. This CDR3 comprises 15 residues. Looked up from germline, CDR1 is LGHNT and CDR2 is FRNRAP. The V and J ends lost 1 base and 5 bases respectively, with 12 bases between them. CDR3 DNA sequence: TGTGCTAGTGGTTTGGCGTTAGGCGGCAACAATGAGCAGTTCTTC. It is translated as CASGLALGGNNEQFF.

In its sample, this clonotype was seen many times. V and J are TRBV12-3 or TRBV12-4 and TRBJ2-2; TRBD2 matches at 16 bases. With V trimmed by 6 bases and J by 9 bases, 7 bases remained unmatched. The CDR3 sequence is 16 residues long. CDR3 DNA: TGTGCCAGCAGCCCGGGACTAGCGGGGGGGCGGAGGGAGCTGTTTTTT. This codes for CASSPGLAGGRRELFF.

This clonotype appeared many times. The chain uses TRBV28 and TRBJ2-7, with D perhaps being TRBD1 or TRBD2 (5 bases each). The V gene's germline CDR1 is MDHEN and CDR2 SYDVKM. Trimming took off 8 bases at V and 6 bases at J, with 20 bases between the two ends. The CDR3 contains 14 residues. The CDR3, as DNA: TGTGCCAGCGCCCCCGGGACCCCCTCCGGCGAGCAGTACTTC. It is translated as CASAPGTPSGEQYF.

J is TRBJ2-7 and V is TRBV27, with D unresolved. There are 14 residues in the CDR3. Germline assignment: CDR1 MNHEY and CDR2 SMNVEV (reference sequence). Trimming shortened V by 4 bases and J by 2 bases, and 12 bases separated the two germline ends. The chain's CDR3 is CASSSSPGTYEQYF. CDR3 bases: TGTGCCAGCAGTTCGAGTCCAGGCACCTACGAGCAGTACTTC.

The table lists this clonotype with a few counts. The chain uses TRBV27 and TRBJ2-3; D assignment may be TRBD1 or TRBD2 (5 bases each). Germline V gene data show CDR1 as MNHEY and CDR2 as SMNVEV (reference sequence). The CDR3 loop spans 15 amino acids. Trimming removed 4 bases from V and 2 bases from J, with 13 bases in between. This CDR3 reads CASSWFGGNTDTQYF. As DNA, the CDR3 is TGTGCCAGCAGTTGGTTTGGGGGAAACACAGATACGCAGTATTTT.

In its sample, this clonotype was seen a few times. The gene calls are TRBV3-1 and TRBJ1-1; D remains ambiguous. Germline values: CDR1 LGHDT, CDR2 YNNKEL (reference sequence). The CDR3 loop spans 15 amino acids. V lost 4 bases, J lost 5 bases, and 17 bases lay in between. The CDR3 DNA reads TGTGCCAGCAGCCTCGACCTATACCTGGGGACTGAAGCTTTCTTT. Its protein is CASSLDLYLGTEAFF.

This clonotype was observed many times. The chain carries TRBV4-2 and TRBJ1-1, with D unclear. The germline V gene encodes CDR1 LGHNA and CDR2 YNFKEQ. Trimming removed 7 bases at V and 2 bases at J, with 14 bases between. CDR3 size: 14 residues. CDR3 sequence: CASTPGRANTEAFF. DNA for the CDR3: TGTGCCAGCACTCCCGGTCGGGCCAACACTGAAGCTTTCTTT.

This clonotype was seen ten or more times. The chain is built from TRBV5-1 and TRBJ2-5; no clear D. Trimming took 4 bases from V and 5 from J, leaving 21 bases between them. The CDR3 length is 16 residues. Germline V gives CDR1 SGHRS, CDR2 YFSETQ. The CDR3 DNA is TGCGCCAGCAGCGGCGGTTTATCGATGGTACAGGAGACCCAGTACTTC. This codes for CASSGGLSMVQETQYF.

This clonotype was picked up a small number of times. V is TRBV7-2 and J is TRBJ2-2; D is ambiguous. Germline V lookup: CDR1 SGHTA, CDR2 FQGNSA. The V and J ends lost 1 base and 6 bases respectively, with 9 bases between them. CDR3 size: 14 residues. The CDR3 DNA reads as TGTGCCAGCAGCTTAGTCTCTCGCGCCGGGGAGCTGTTTTTT. It encodes CASSLVSRAGELFF. Complete variable domain (other parts from reference TRBV7-2 and TRBJ2-2): GAGVSQSPSNKVTEKGKDVELRCDPISGHTALYWYRQSLGQGLEFLIYFQGNSAPDKSGLPSDRFSAERTGGSVSTLTIQRTQQEDSAVYLCASSLVSRAGELFFGEGSRLTVL.

This clonotype was observed at least ten times. This chain uses TRBV6-1 with TRBJ2-1; TRBD2 agrees at 9 bases. CDR3 length equals 16 residues. J was trimmed by 2 bases and V by 1 base; bases with no gene match: 3. Germline V gene data show CDR1 as MNHNS and CDR2 as SASEGT. Here the CDR3 reads CASSEERGVTYNEQFF. The CDR3 region has the DNA TGTGCCAGCAGTGAAGAGCGGGGGGTCACCTACAATGAGCAGTTCTTC.

This chain joins TRBV5-1 and TRBJ2-7, with 8 bases lining up with TRBD2. Germline trimming cut 0 bases from V and 5 bases from J; bases unmatched to any gene: 7. CDR1 SGHRS and CDR2 YFSETQ come from the germline V gene. CDR3 size: 15 residues. CDR3 nucleotide sequence: TGCGCCAGCAGCTTGGAAAGCGGGGGATTGGACGAGCAGTACTTC. Protein: CASSLESGGLDEQYF.

This clonotype has at least ten counts. This CDR3 reads CASSLVGPGTEAFF. The CDR3 bases are TGTGCCAGCAGCTTAGTCGGGCCGGGGACTGAAGCTTTCTTT. The rearrangement uses TRBV7-9 and TRBJ1-1; no firm D call. Germline CDR1 and CDR2: SEHNR and FQNEAQ (reference sequence). V was shortened by 1 base and J by 5 bases, with 11 bases between the two germline ends. This CDR3 is 14 amino acids long.

The chain links TRBV4-3 to TRBJ2-1, with D uncertain. Germline CDR1 LGHNA, CDR2 YSLEER. Between the trimmed V and J ends, which lost 0 bases and 5 bases, there was a span of 8 bases. The CDR3 runs 14 residues. CDR3 protein: CASSQEWLDNEQFF. CDR3 in DNA: TGCGCCAGCAGCCAAGAATGGCTGGACAATGAGCAGTTCTTC.

This clonotype came up a few times. The V call is TRBV27, the J call TRBJ1-4; D is possibly TRBD1 (6 bases). Germline V gives CDR1 MNHEY, CDR2 SMNVEV (reference sequence). The germline V and J ends were trimmed by 1 base and 8 bases, with 17 bases remaining between them. The CDR3 covers 16 residues. CDR3 sequence: CASSLFPGQKGEKLFF. The CDR3, as DNA: TGTGCCAGCAGTTTATTCCCGGGACAAAAAGGAGAAAAACTGTTTTTT.

This clonotype was counted many times. The gene calls are TRBV29-1 and TRBJ2-7, with 8 bases matching TRBD1. The germline gives CDR1 SQVTM, CDR2 ANQGSEA. The CDR3 runs to 13 residues. Trimming at V came to 3 bases and at J to 3 bases, leaving 4 bases not matched to a gene. The CDR3 DNA reads TGCAGCGTTGATGGGGACAGGAGCTACGAGCAGTACTTC. Encoded protein: CSVDGDRSYEQYF.